What follows are 13 T cell receptor beta chains derived from one specimen sequenced in a study of post-analysis software for immune sequencing data. These receptors have no identified antigens. Carried by the TCR beta cDNA libraries were unique molecular identifiers. MiXCR, applied by TCRdb to the PCR reads, yields one record per CDR3 protein. The sample contains 350,000 to 500,000 distinct CDR3 sequences, 39% of which appear only once. General study findings and limits: TRBV segments more frequent in patients than in controls numbered about five and included TRBV5-6, TRBV5-1 and TRBV20-1.

The sequencing input was blood. The receptor source for this set is a girl aged 2 to 10 with multiple sclerosis.

As regards this clonotype: One junction end disagrees with the germline gene, perhaps due to a read error. The chain combines TRBV20-1 with TRBJ1-1; no firm D call. Germline CDR1 DFQATT, CDR2 SNEGSKA (reference sequence). The CDR3 totals 16 residues. CDR3 nucleotides: TGCAGTGCTGGAGATCGCATACCCAACTGGGGCACTGAAGCTTTCTTT. Protein sequence: CSAGDRIPNWGTEAFF.

The rearrangement uses TRBV5-1 and TRBJ2-3, with D unclear. The CDR3 has 17 amino acids. The V and J ends lost 0 bases and 2 bases respectively, with 16 bases between them. Germline CDR1 is SGHRS and CDR2 is YFSETQ. CDR3 loop: CASSLAEVVVYTDTQYF. CDR3 bases: TGCGCCAGCAGCTTGGCCGAGGTCGTTGTTTACACAGATACGCAGTATTTT.

This clonotype turned up a few times. J is TRBJ1-2 and V is TRBV12-3 or TRBV12-4, with TRBD1 matching 12 bases. The V and J ends lost 4 bases and 12 bases, in that order; junction bases with no gene match: 12. The CDR3 spans 15 residues. The CDR3 DNA reads TGTGCCAGCAGTTCTACCGGGACAGGGGGCAATAGTAACACCTTC. It specifies CASSSTGTGGNSNTF.

The genes are TRBV28 and TRBJ2-3; 9 positions match TRBD2. The CDR3 contains 15 residues. The germline V gene encodes CDR1 MDHEN and CDR2 SYDVKM. Trimming at V came to 1 base and at J to 4 bases, leaving 3 bases not matched to a gene. The CDR3 sequence: CASSLSLAGSDTQYF. As DNA, the CDR3 is TGTGCCAGCAGTTTATCCCTAGCGGGGTCAGATACGCAGTATTTT. Full variable domain (missing parts from reference TRBV28 and TRBJ2-3): DVKVTQSSRYLVKRTGEKVFLECVQDMDHENMFWYRQDPGLGLRLIYFSYDVKMKEKGDIPEGYSVSREKKERFSLILESASTNQTSMYLCASSLSLAGSDTQYFGPGTRLTVL.

The J gene is TRBJ2-6, the V gene TRBV9; 8 positions match TRBD2. Germline V gives CDR1 SGDLS, CDR2 YYNGEE. With 5 bases clipped from V and 0 bases from J, the junction kept 7 bases outside the gene matches. CDR3 length: 17 residues. The CDR3 loop is CASRSSGPDSGANVLTF. The CDR3 nucleotides are TGTGCCAGCAGATCTAGCGGGCCTGACTCTGGGGCCAACGTCCTGACTTTC.

Details on this clonotype: One end of the junction varies from germline; a read error may be responsible. This chain connects TRBV10-3 to TRBJ1-1; D perhaps matches TRBD1 (5 bases). The length of the CDR3 is 13 residues. Germline values: CDR1 ENHRY, CDR2 SYGVKD. The CDR3 reads CAIGDRLGVEAFF. The CDR3 DNA reads as TGTGCCATCGGTGACCGGTTGGGGGTTGAAGCTTTCTTT.

This clonotype was counted between two and nine times. The rearrangement joins TRBV20-1 to TRBJ2-4, with D possibly matching TRBD2 (7 bases). Deletions cut 4 bases from V and 3 bases from J, with 19 bases between. The length of the CDR3 is 16 residues. Germline CDR1 is DFQATT and CDR2 is SNEGSKA (reference sequence). The CDR3: CSAIPGGPWGKNIQYF. The CDR3 nucleotides read TGCAGTGCTATCCCCGGGGGGCCGTGGGGCAAAAACATTCAGTACTTC.

This chain uses TRBV7-8 with TRBJ2-1, with D unresolved. From germline, CDR1 is SGHVS and CDR2 FQNEAQ. The CDR3 contains 16 residues. The V and J ends lost 4 bases and 0 bases respectively, with 13 bases between them. Written as DNA, the CDR3 is TGTGCCAGCAGCTCTAGAGGCTTTCCCTCCTACAATGAGCAGTTCTTC. This sequence encodes CASSSRGFPSYNEQFF.

The chain uses TRBV29-1 and TRBJ2-3; D may be TRBD2 (5 bases). Germline CDR1 reads SQVTM; CDR2 reads ANQGSEA. V lost 3 bases and J lost 4, with 20 bases in between. The CDR3 has 16 residues. CDR3 protein: CSVDIPYAGGADTQYF. CDR3 in DNA: TGCAGCGTTGATATCCCGTACGCCGGAGGTGCAGATACGCAGTATTTT.

The J gene is TRBJ2-1, the V gene TRBV20-1, with D perhaps matching TRBD2 (6 bases). CDR3 length equals 14 residues. CDR1 and CDR2 from the germline V gene are DFQATT and SNEGSKA (reference sequence). The V end lost 3 bases, the J end lost 5 bases, and 14 bases lay between the germline ends. In nucleotides, the CDR3 is TGCAGTGCTAGGGGGGGACCCCTCCACAATGAGCAGTTCTTC. Its translation is CSARGGPLHNEQFF.

The chain carries TRBV18 and TRBJ2-5; 12 bases match TRBD2. The better agreement between TRBJ2-7 and the DNA end casts doubt on the J call. From germline, CDR1 is KGHSH and CDR2 LQKENI. CDR3 length: 19 residues. The CDR3 region is CASSARLAGDGYPRYEQYF. As DNA, the CDR3 is TGTGCCAGCTCAGCTCGACTAGCGGGAGATGGGTACCCCCGATACGAGCAGTACTTC.

This clonotype occurred once. A much larger clone lies a single base off, so this may be a read error. This CDR3 reads CASSLVVQLYEQYF. The CDR3 nucleotides are TGCGCCAGCAGCTTGGTCGTTCAGCTCTACGAGCAGTACTTC. The chain uses TRBV5-1 and TRBJ2-7; D gene unclear. V gave up 0 bases and J gave up 3 bases, with 10 bases separating them. The germline V gene has CDR1 SGHRS and CDR2 YFSETQ. CDR3 length: 14 amino acids.

The CDR3 spells CASSILLGRGSSNQPQHF. CDR3 sequence (DNA): TGTGCCAGTAGTATTCTTTTAGGGAGGGGTAGCTCCAATCAGCCCCAGCATTTT. The V and J genes are TRBV19 and TRBJ1-5, with D possibly being TRBD1 (5 bases). The CDR3 has 18 amino acids. The germline V and J ends were trimmed by 3 bases and 3 bases, with 21 bases remaining between them. The germline V gene has CDR1 LNHDA and CDR2 SQIVND (reference sequence).